Listed below are T cell receptor beta chains from one sample, sequenced in a study of T-cell reconstitution after alpha-beta-depleted transplantation in children. A single record per CDR3 protein comes from TCRdb applying MiXCR to the PCR reads. Of some 450,000 distinct CDR3 sequences in the sample, 43% were seen once. Material: PBMCs, obtained before TCRalphabeta/CD19-depleted stem cell transplant. These receptors all come from a girl aged 2 to 10 with aplastic anemia, due to receive a stem cell transplant. CDR3s include the opening cysteine and the closing phenylalanine or tryptophan. Fields, in order: J gene, V gene, D gene, clone size, CDR3 DNA, CDR3 protein. D genes are given only for firm matches. The size field is filled for only some rows; it gives once, few, many or a size class.

>TRBJ2-1|TRBV7-9|NA|few
TGTGCCAGCAGCCCCGTAGGGAGAGTGGGTGAGCAGTTCTTC
CASSPVGRVGEQFF
>TRBJ2-2|TRBV6-5|TRBD1|NA
TGTGCCAGCAGTTACCGAGCAGGGGGTACCGGGGAGCTGTTTTTT
CASSYRAGGTGELFF
>TRBJ1-5|TRBV27|NA|many
TGTGCCAGCTCCAGGCAGGGGCGTAATCAGCCCCAGCATTTT
CASSRQGRNQPQHF
>TRBJ2-1|TRBV10-3|NA|NA
TGTGCCATCAGTGAGTCGAAGGTTAAGGGTCAGGATGAGCAGTTCTTC
CAISESKVKGQDEQFF
>TRBJ2-3|TRBV7-2|NA|many
TGTGCCAGCAGCTCAGTCGGGGGAGGAAATACGCAGTATTTT
CASSSVGGGNTQYF
>TRBJ2-3|TRBV12-3/TRBV12-4|TRBD1|many
TGTGCCAGCAGTTTAGGACTCGGGACAGCTAGCACAGATACGCAGTATTTT
CASSLGLGTASTDTQYF
>TRBJ2-2|TRBV14|NA|many
TGTGCCAGCAGCACGGCGTGGTACACCGGGGAGCTGTTTTTT
CASSTAWYTGELFF
>TRBJ2-3|TRBV5-1|NA|NA
TGTGCCAGTTCTCCTAGTGGCACAGATACGCAGTATTTT
CASSPSGTDTQYF
>TRBJ2-7|TRBV5-1|TRBD2|few
TGCGCCAGCAGCTTGGGACTAGCGGGGGACCCCCTCGAGCAGTACTTC
CASSLGLAGDPLEQYF
>TRBJ2-3|TRBV5-1|TRBD2|NA
TGCGCCAGCAGCTTGGGGACTAGCGTTACAGATACGCAGTATTTT
CASSLGTSVTDTQYF
>TRBJ2-7|TRBV5-1|NA|NA
TGCGCCAGCAGAGAGGACGGCTTCTCCTACGAGCAGTACTTC
CASREDGFSYEQYF
>TRBJ2-3|TRBV21-1|NA|many
TGTGCCAGCAGCAAAGACAACGCTGGACTAGCGGGGACAGATACGCAGTATTTT
CASSKDNAGLAGTDTQYF
>TRBJ2-1|TRBV7-9|TRBD2|NA
TGTGCCAGCAGCTTATCCCTAAGCGGGAGGAGGGATGAGCAGTTCTTC
CASSLSLSGRRDEQFF
>TRBJ2-3|TRBV2|NA|NA
TGTGCCAGCAGTGAATCGGGGACCTCCGCCTATACGCAGTATTTT
CASSESGTSAYTQYF
>TRBJ2-1|TRBV24-1|NA|many
TGTGCCACCAGTGATTCAGGGCTGGGGTACAATGAGCAGTTCTTC
CATSDSGLGYNEQFF
>TRBJ1-5|TRBV30|NA|few
TGTGCCTGGACCGAACAGGGCTTGGGCAATCAGCCCCAGCATTTT
CAWTEQGLGNQPQHF
>TRBJ2-5|TRBV29-1|NA|few
TGCAGCGTTGATGGGGGGCGAGAGACCCAGTACTTC
CSVDGGRETQYF
>TRBJ1-2|TRBV14|TRBD1|NA
TGTGCCAGCAGCCCTGGACAGGGCGGGGGTAACTATGGCTACACCTTC
CASSPGQGGGNYGYTF
>TRBJ2-2|TRBV5-1|NA|many
TGCGCCAGCAGCTTGTCCGGGAACCCGAACACCGGGGAGCTGTTTTTT
CASSLSGNPNTGELFF
>TRBJ1-2|TRBV12-3/TRBV12-4|NA|many
TGTGCCAGCACCATTTTAGGCTATGGCTACACCTTC
CASTILGYGYTF
>TRBJ2-5|TRBV28|NA|NA
TGTGCCAGCAGCGGCAGGGCGAACCAAGAGACCCAGTACTTC
CASSGRANQETQYF
>TRBJ1-2|TRBV20-1|TRBD1|NA
TGCAGTGCTAGAGTTAAGGGGGCGAGAGGCTACACCTTC
CSARVKGARGYTF
>TRBJ2-7|TRBV5-1|NA|NA
TGCGCCAGCAGCTCCGGCCCGGACTCAGCTGACGACGAGCAGTACTTC
CASSSGPDSADDEQYF
>TRBJ2-3|TRBV5-6|NA|few
TGTGCCAGCAGCTTTTCGAGGGGGGTGGCAGATACGCAGTATTTT
CASSFSRGVADTQYF
>TRBJ2-1|TRBV20-1|NA|NA
TGCAGTGCCCGGACTACCCTGGGAAATGAGCAGTTCTTC
CSARTTLGNEQFF